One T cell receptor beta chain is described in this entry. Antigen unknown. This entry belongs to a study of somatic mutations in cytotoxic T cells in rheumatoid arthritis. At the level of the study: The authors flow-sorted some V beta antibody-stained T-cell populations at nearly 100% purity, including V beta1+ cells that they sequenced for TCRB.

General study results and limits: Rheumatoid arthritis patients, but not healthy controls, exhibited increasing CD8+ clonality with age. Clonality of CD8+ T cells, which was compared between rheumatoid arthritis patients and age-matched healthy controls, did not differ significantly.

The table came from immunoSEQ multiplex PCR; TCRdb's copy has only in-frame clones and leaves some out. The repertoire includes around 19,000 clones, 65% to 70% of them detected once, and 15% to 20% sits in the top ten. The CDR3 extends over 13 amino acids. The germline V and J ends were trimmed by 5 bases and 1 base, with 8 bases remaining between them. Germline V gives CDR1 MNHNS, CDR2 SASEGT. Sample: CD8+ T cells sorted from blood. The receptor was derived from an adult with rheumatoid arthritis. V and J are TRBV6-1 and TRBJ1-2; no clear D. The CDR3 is CASSLPNNYGYTF. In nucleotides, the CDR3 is TGTGCCAGCAGTTTGCCGAATAACTATGGCTACACCTTC.